This TCR beta chain originates from a study of T cells after yellow fever vaccination. This CDR3 is built from 18 residues. V was clipped by 0 bases and J by 8 bases, with 24 bases between them. CDR1 SGHRS and CDR2 YFSETQ come from the germline V gene. This clonotype was seen a handful of times. A single record per CDR3 protein comes from TCRdb applying MiXCR to the 5' RACE reads. This table has 200,000 or so distinct CDR3 sequences, roughly 6.8% appearing once. This sequence originates from a man aged 25-45 years who received the YFV17D yellow fever vaccine. The chain uses TRBV5-1 and TRBJ2-1; a weak D match, TRBD1 (6 bases). The sequenced sample was CD4+ T cells sorted from PBMCs, obtained on the day of the yellow fever booster vaccination. CDR3: CASSLAERGIARPDEQFF. In DNA form, the CDR3 reads TGCGCCAGCAGCTTGGCCGAAAGGGGGATAGCGAGACCGGATGAGCAGTTCTTC. Combining the CDR3 with reference TRBV5-1 and TRBJ2-1 gives the whole variable domain KAGVTQTPRYLIKTRGQQVTLSCSPISGHRSVSWYQQTPGQGLQFLFEYFSETQRNKGNFPGRFSGRQFSNSRSEMNVSTLELGDSALYLCASSLAERGIARPDEQFFGPGTRLTVL.